Listed below are T cell receptor beta chains from one sample, sequenced in a study of blood T cells in healthy people across ages. MiXCR, applied by TCRdb to the 5' RACE reads, yields one record per CDR3 protein. Among roughly 800,000 distinct CDR3 sequences listed, roughly 64% were seen once. The sequenced sample was blood. The receptors were sampled from a man aged 25 to 45 in good health. The CDR3 runs from the conserved cysteine through the conserved F or W. The order of the fields is J gene, D gene, V gene, clone size, CDR3 protein, CDR3 DNA. The D gene is left open where the match is weak. A clone size is listed for some rows: how often the clone was seen (once, few, many), or a class if it is expanded.

TRBJ2-2	TRBD2	TRBV10-3	-	CAISEPSGGANTGELFF	TGTGCCATCAGTGAACCCAGCGGGGGGGCGAACACCGGGGAGCTGTTTTTT
TRBJ2-5	TRBD2	TRBV7-3	-	CASSLGGFGKSETQYF	TGTGCCAGCAGCCTGGGAGGGTTCGGGAAATCGGAGACCCAGTACTTC
TRBJ2-1	TRBD1	TRBV20-1	-	CSAGGQGGDFNEQFF	TGCAGTGCCGGGGGACAGGGGGGGGATTTTAATGAGCAGTTCTTC
TRBJ1-4	-	TRBV20-1	few	CSVRVGEKLFF	TGCAGTGTCCGAGTTGGCGAAAAACTGTTTTTT
TRBJ1-2	TRBD1	TRBV20-1	-	CSAARDRDGYTF	TGCAGTGCCGCCCGGGACAGGGATGGCTACACCTTC
TRBJ2-6	-	TRBV5-1	-	CASSFPGAGANVLTF	TGCGCCAGCAGCTTCCCAGGTGCTGGGGCCAACGTCCTGACTTTC
TRBJ2-1	TRBD2	TRBV4-2	-	CASSQAAGTSGFYNEQFF	TGTGCCAGCAGCCAAGCCGCGGGAACTAGCGGATTCTACAATGAGCAGTTCTTC
TRBJ1-2	-	TRBV29-1	few	CSVSTGPGGYTF	TGCAGCGTTTCTACCGGGCCGGGCGGCTACACCTTC
TRBJ2-7	-	TRBV13	-	CASARRGPEYEQYF	TGTGCCAGCGCCAGACGGGGCCCAGAGTACGAGCAGTACTTC
TRBJ2-5	-	TRBV29-1	few	CSVTGATILQETQYF	TGCAGCGTGACCGGGGCTACCATCCTCCAAGAGACCCAGTACTTC
TRBJ2-7	-	TRBV3-1	-	CASSQEDGSNEQYF	TGTGCCAGCAGCCAAGAGGACGGGTCAAACGAGCAGTACTTC
TRBJ2-4	-	TRBV7-9	few	CASSQRGGGKNIQYF	TGTGCCAGCAGCCAGAGGGGGGGTGGCAAAAACATTCAGTACTTC
TRBJ1-2	TRBD1	TRBV5-5	-	CASSQSPGTGYGCTF	TGTGCCAGCAGCCAAAGCCCCGGGACAGGGTACGGTTGCACCTTC
TRBJ1-2	TRBD1	TRBV7-2	-	CASSQGGGLGYTF	TGTGCCAGCAGCCAGGGAGGGGGCTTAGGCTACACCTTC
TRBJ2-5	TRBD2	TRBV4-2	-	CASSQVAGGQGTQYF	TGTGCCAGCAGCCAAGTAGCGGGAGGGCAGGGGACCCAGTACTTC
TRBJ2-3	-	TRBV11-2	few	CASSLAMTPDTQYF	TGTGCCAGCAGCTTAGCGATGACCCCAGATACGCAGTATTTT
TRBJ2-3	TRBD1	TRBV9	-	CASSLPGQNTDTQYF	TGTGCCAGCAGCCTACCGGGACAGAACACAGATACGCAGTATTTT
TRBJ2-7	-	TRBV29-1	few	CSVGQVRQSYEQYF	TGCAGCGTCGGTCAGGTCAGGCAGTCCTACGAGCAGTACTTC
TRBJ2-6	-	TRBV25-1	few	CASSESLGGANVLTF	TGTGCCAGCAGTGAGTCATTAGGTGGGGCCAACGTCCTGACTTTC
TRBJ2-7	-	TRBV28	many	CAIRRGSYEQYF	TGTGCCATCAGAAGGGGATCCTACGAGCAGTACTTC
TRBJ1-5	-	TRBV7-9	-	CASGTEGSNRYQPQHF	TGTGCCAGCGGCACCGAGGGGAGTAATCGTTATCAGCCCCAGCATTTT
TRBJ2-5	-	TRBV10-3	few	CAISVAGETQYF	TGTGCCATCAGTGTAGCAGGGGAGACCCAGTACTTC
TRBJ1-2	-	TRBV12-3/TRBV12-4	-	CASSPPWQLYGYTF	TGTGCCAGCAGTCCACCGTGGCAGCTCTATGGCTACACCTTC
TRBJ2-1	TRBD2	TRBV7-3	-	CASSYGTSGSVRFF	TGTGCCAGCAGCTATGGGACTAGCGGGAGCGTTCGGTTCTTC
TRBJ2-6	-	TRBV6-2/TRBV6-3	-	CASSYSDSGANVLTF	TGTGCCAGCAGTTACTCGGATAGTGGGGCCAACGTCCTGACTTTC
TRBJ1-2	-	TRBV6-5	-	CASSYGLGSRVNGYTF	TGTGCCAGCAGTTACGGGCTGGGTAGTCGAGTTAATGGCTACACCTTC
TRBJ1-2	-	TRBV20-1	-	CSAEEGPTKALYGYTF	TGCAGTGCGGAGGAGGGGCCAACCAAAGCTCTATACGGCTACACCTTC
TRBJ2-3	-	TRBV6-2/TRBV6-3	-	CASDGGGTSTDTQYF	TGTGCCAGCGACGGAGGGGGGACCAGCACAGATACGCAGTATTTT
TRBJ1-1	-	TRBV29-1	-	CSVGGEGITEAFF	TGCAGCGTTGGGGGAGAGGGAATCACTGAAGCTTTCTTT
TRBJ2-7	TRBD2	TRBV20-1	-	CSAPHSGRTYEQYF	TGCAGTGCGCCCCATAGCGGGAGGACCTACGAGCAGTACTTC